Given below is one TCR beta chain in context. Its antigen is not known. This sample stems from a study of T cells in Graves' hyperthyroidism and ophthalmopathy. General observations from the study: In validation, the model predicted ophthalmopathy. These predictions came a median about 6.5 months before onset.

Subjects with ophthalmopathy showed a Clinical Activity Score no lower than 3, a NOSPECS grade no lower than 4, and a duration shorter than 3 months. The CDR3 runs to 16 residues. Germline loops: CDR1 ENHRY, CDR2 SYGVKD. The V end was cut by 2 bases, the J end by 4 bases, with 15 bases between. Amplification of TCR beta CDR3 regions used RNA as the template. First-round RT-PCR with HTBI primers amplified the TCR CDR3 region. Via MiXCR, TCRdb re-called the multiplex PCR reads, giving one row per CDR3 protein. Of 250,000 to 300,000 distinct CDR3 sequences listed, around 20% are singletons. The receptor was derived from a man in his forties or fifties with Graves' ophthalmopathy. The sequenced sample consisted of blood. The chain has TRBV10-3 and TRBJ2-1; maybe TRBD1 (6 bases). The CDR3 here is CAISEPDRTEYNEQFF. The CDR3, as DNA: TGTGCCATCAGTGAGCCCGACCGGACAGAATACAATGAGCAGTTCTTC.